The sequence of this T cell receptor (beta chain) was determined in a study of blood T cell repertoires in COVID-19. The overall study: Acute-phase and convalescent COVID-19 samples originated in the United States, Italy and Spain.

Trimming cost V 7 bases and J 7 bases; bases outside gene matches: 6. This CDR3 comprises 13 residues. Germline V gene data show CDR1 as LNHNV and CDR2 as YYDKDF (reference sequence). TCRdb's copy holds only in-frame clones and misses some; the assay was immunoSEQ multiplex PCR. The sample lists some 190,000 clones, about 77% seen once, with about 15% in the top ten. Sequenced input: PBMCs or T cells enriched from blood (not recorded which). J is TRBJ1-1 and V is TRBV15, with 10 positions matching TRBD1. This receptor was identified in a woman aged 45-60 years with acute COVID-19. CDR3 DNA: TGTGCCACCATGGGACAGGGGCAAAGTGAAGCTTTCTTT. The encoded protein is CATMGQGQSEAFF.